One sample yielded the 7 T cell receptor beta chains listed below, sequenced in a study of T cells after yellow fever vaccination. TCRdb ran MiXCR on the 5' RACE reads and lists one entry per CDR3 protein. The sample holds 150,000 to 200,000 distinct CDR3 sequences, approximately 11% seen once. The specimen was CD8+ T cells sorted from PBMCs, collected 15 days after the yellow fever booster vaccination. The source of these receptors is a young man who received the YFV17D yellow fever vaccine.

This clonotype was observed a handful of times. The chain is built from TRBV7-9 and TRBJ2-5, with 7 nucleotides matching TRBD2. The CDR3 is 14 residues long. Per the germline V gene, CDR1 is SEHNR and CDR2 is FQNEAQ (reference sequence). Trimming cost V 4 bases and J 5 bases; bases outside gene matches: 7. In DNA form, the CDR3 reads TGTGCCAGCAGCTCCTCGACTAGCAGGGAGACCCAGTACTTC. This translates into CASSSSTSRETQYF. Looking up the rest from reference TRBV7-9 and TRBJ2-5 gives the full variable domain: DTGVSQNPRHKITKRGQNVTFRCDPISEHNRLYWYRQTLGQGPEFLTYFQNEAQLEKSRLLSDRFSAERPKGSFSTLEIQRTEQGDSAMYLCASSSSTSRETQYFGPGTRLLVL.

This chain connects TRBV20-1 to TRBJ2-2, with D possibly TRBD1 on 6 matching bases. Trimming took 3 bases from V and 4 from J, leaving 9 bases between them. Germline V gene lookup returns CDR1 DFQATT and CDR2 SNEGSKA (reference sequence). The CDR3 is 13 residues long. CDR3 sequence: CSARGAVTGELFF. CDR3 in DNA: TGCAGTGCTAGGGGGGCTGTCACCGGGGAGCTGTTTTTT.

The V gene is TRBV13, the J gene TRBJ1-1; D is ambiguous. The germline gives CDR1 PRHDT, CDR2 FYEKMQ (reference sequence). The ends were cut back, 2 bases at V and 0 bases at J, with 7 bases in the middle. The CDR3 totals 14 residues. Here the CDR3 reads CASSLQELNTEAFF. CDR3 bases: TGTGCCAGCAGCTTACAGGAGTTGAACACTGAAGCTTTCTTT.

This sequence joins TRBV7-2 and TRBJ2-2; D unclear. V was pared by 1 base and J by 4 bases, with 10 bases between. Germline lookup yields CDR1 SGHTA and CDR2 FQGNSA. The CDR3 contains 15 residues. The CDR3: CASSLGPSGTGELFF. Here the CDR3 DNA reads TGTGCCAGCAGCTTAGGGCCTAGTGGCACCGGGGAGCTGTTTTTT. The full variable domain, rest sourced from reference TRBV7-2 and TRBJ2-2, is GAGVSQSPSNKVTEKGKDVELRCDPISGHTALYWYRQSLGQGLEFLIYFQGNSAPDKSGLPSDRFSAERTGGSVSTLTIQRTQQEDSAVYLCASSLGPSGTGELFFGEGSRLTVL.

This clonotype was seen a few times. In nucleotides, the CDR3 is TGTGCCAGCAGCCCCGGGGGGGCAGGCGATACGCAGTATTTT. Translated, it gives CASSPGGAGDTQYF. The J gene is TRBJ2-3, the V gene TRBV3-1; 8 bases are shared with TRBD2. This CDR3 is built from 14 residues. Germline V lookup: CDR1 LGHDT, CDR2 YNNKEL (reference sequence). The J segment lost 6 bases and the V segment lost 4 bases, leaving 6 bases of the junction unmatched.

The chain links TRBV5-4 to TRBJ1-4; D might be TRBD1 (5 bases). CDR1 SGHNT and CDR2 YYREEE come from the germline V gene (reference sequence). This CDR3 spans 16 amino acids. V was pared by 0 bases and J by 8 bases, with 17 bases between. The DNA for the CDR3 is TGTGCCAGCAGCTTGGTGGGGACGGACCGGACCGAAAAACTGTTTTTT. Its protein product is CASSLVGTDRTEKLFF.

This clonotype was seen repeatedly, ten times or more. The J gene is TRBJ2-1, the V gene TRBV27; D unresolved. The length of the CDR3 is 13 residues. The V and J ends lost 7 bases and 8 bases respectively, with 15 bases between them. Per the germline V gene, CDR1 is MNHEY and CDR2 is SMNVEV (reference sequence). CDR3 nucleotide sequence: TGTGCCAGCATATCCCTCATTAACCATGAGCAGTTCTTC. This translates into CASISLINHEQFF.